The entry below gives a single T cell receptor (beta chain) sequence along with its context. Antigen: not known. The PCR used 60 Vbeta and 13 Jbeta primers. Authors' data handling: Approximately 11 million shared chains were among about 80 million unique TCR beta chains counted in a later analysis. Generated by immunoSEQ multiplex PCR, the TCRdb table keeps only in-frame clones and is missing some. V, J and clone size are those of that table, while D and trimming were read from the DNA. The sample lists 270,000 or so clones, 86% occurring once. CDR1 SGHNT and CDR2 YYREEE come from the germline V gene (reference sequence). CDR3 length equals 14 residues. Trimming removed 4 bases from V and 6 bases from J, with 17 bases in between. The data were obtained in a study of cytomegalovirus exposure and HLA in healthy donors. Whole-study results and caveats: TCR beta sequences reportedly predicted the HLA-A and HLA-B alleles of most subjects accurately. Because they were indistinguishable, some V segments, including TRBV6-2 and TRBV6-3, were excluded.

Sequenced input: PBMCs. This TCR derives from a man between 35 and 55 years old in good health and CMV-seropositive. The rearrangement links TRBV5-4 to TRBJ2-7; perhaps TRBD2 as D (5 bases). The CDR3 here is CASSQAAATGEQYF. CDR3 sequence (DNA): TGTGCCAGCAGCCAAGCGGCCGCCACGGGCGAGCAGTACTTC.